Following are 15 T cell receptor beta chains from one sample sequenced in a study of shared clonotypes between healthy human individuals. The assay was immunoSEQ multiplex PCR, and TCRdb's table has in-frame clones only and misses some. The repertoire holds about 1.9 million clones, roughly 93% seen once, with 1.5% to 2% in the top ten. The naive CD8 fraction comprised CD45RO-negative cells positively selected for CCR7 and excluded terminally differentiated effector memory CD45RA+ cells. The material sequenced was naive CD8+ T cells from PBMCs. Receptor source: a man younger than 35 in good health. Some clones in this sample may be carry-over from other donors' samples.

In DNA, the CDR3 is TGTGCCAGCAGCGGGGACAGGGGGAGCTACGAGCAGTACTTC. Its translation: CASSGDRGSYEQYF. The genes are TRBV27 and TRBJ2-7, with TRBD1 matching over 11 bases. J gave up 3 bases and V 6 bases, and 4 bases lay outside the gene matches. The CDR3 contains 14 residues. Germline V gene sequence: CDR1 MNHEY, CDR2 SMNVEV (reference sequence).

This rearrangement joins TRBV4-1 to TRBJ1-1; a weak D match, TRBD1 (5 bases). This CDR3 is 16 amino acids long. CDR1 is MGHRA and CDR2 is YSYEKL in the germline V gene. Between the trimmed V and J ends, which lost 0 bases and 0 bases, there was a span of 11 bases. CDR3 DNA: TGCGCCAGCAGCCAAGAGCCAGGGAGGTTGAACACTGAAGCTTTCTTT. It translates to CASSQEPGRLNTEAFF.

This chain uses TRBV6-5 with TRBJ1-5, with D unresolved. CDR3 length: 14 residues. The germline V and J ends were trimmed by 6 bases and 7 bases, with 16 bases remaining between them. The V gene's germline CDR1 is MNHEY and CDR2 SVGAGI. CDR3 nucleotide sequence: TGTGCCAGCAGGGGAGGTTCAGGTAACCAGCCCCAGCATTTT. Amino acids: CASRGGSGNQPQHF.

Notes on this clone: The sample has other DNA sequences that encode this CDR3 too. The gene calls are TRBV9 and TRBJ1-2; the D is unclear. Trimming took off 4 bases at V and 3 bases at J, with 7 bases between the two ends. The CDR3 sequence is 12 residues long. Per the germline V gene, CDR1 is SGDLS and CDR2 is YYNGEE. In nucleotides, the CDR3 is TGTGCCAGCAGCACCGGGCACTATGGCTACACCTTC. Translated: CASSTGHYGYTF.

J is TRBJ2-7 and V is TRBV6-5, with 8 bases aligning to TRBD1. Germline assignment: CDR1 MNHEY and CDR2 SVGAGI. The junction had 8 bases not matched to a gene; V was cut back by 4 bases and J by 6 bases. The CDR3 loop spans 14 amino acids. CDR3 residues: CASSSWDRPGEQYF. CDR3 nucleotides: TGTGCCAGCAGTTCTTGGGACAGGCCGGGCGAGCAGTACTTC.

The V gene is TRBV4-3, the J gene TRBJ2-1, with D perhaps TRBD1 (5 bases). CDR3 length: 14 residues. Germline V gene lookup returns CDR1 LGHNA and CDR2 YSLEER. Trimming took 1 base from V and 8 from J, leaving 12 bases between them. The CDR3 DNA follows: TGCGCCAGCAGCCAAGTTCTGGGGCGTGATGAGCAGTTCTTC. It codes for CASSQVLGRDEQFF.

Concerning this clone itself: The sample has other DNA sequences that encode this CDR3 too. CDR3 DNA: TGTGCCAGCTCACCCCCCGACAGGAGCTCCTACAATGAGCAGTTCTTC. Protein product: CASSPPDRSSYNEQFF. The V call is TRBV18, the J call TRBJ2-1, with D possibly matching TRBD1 (6 bases). There are 16 residues in the CDR3. The ends were cut back, 3 bases at V and 0 bases at J, with 12 bases in the middle. Germline CDR1 KGHSH, CDR2 LQKENI.

V gene TRBV5-1 combines with J gene TRBJ2-5; D is uncertain. CDR1 is SGHRS, CDR2 YFSETQ, per germline. Trimming removed 5 bases at V and 5 bases at J, with 13 bases between. This CDR3 region has 13 residues. CDR3 bases: TGCGCCAGCAGACCAAAGAGTTGGGAGACCCAGTACTTC. It specifies CASRPKSWETQYF.

This chain links TRBV7-9 with TRBJ2-7, with D possibly matching TRBD2 (5 bases). CDR1 SEHNR and CDR2 FQNEAQ come from the germline V gene (reference sequence). Between the trimmed V and J ends, which lost 6 bases and 5 bases, there was a span of 8 bases. This CDR3 comprises 11 residues. The CDR3 DNA reads TGTGCCAGCAGGACGAGGGACGAGCAGTACTTC. This gives the protein CASRTRDEQYF. Full variable domain (rest looked up from reference TRBV7-9 and TRBJ2-7): DTGVSQNPRHKITKRGQNVTFRCDPISEHNRLYWYRQTLGQGPEFLTYFQNEAQLEKSRLLSDRFSAERPKGSFSTLEIQRTEQGDSAMYLCASRTRDEQYFGPGTRLTVT.

The chain links TRBV4-1 to TRBJ2-7, with TRBD1 identical over 7 bases. The ends lost 3 bases at V and 1 base at J; junction bases unmatched: 9. Germline V gives CDR1 MGHRA, CDR2 YSYEKL. The CDR3 totals 16 residues. CDR3 DNA: TGCGCCAGCAGCCATGAGACAGGGTTAAAATCCTACGAGCAGTACTTC. The encoded protein is CASSHETGLKSYEQYF.

This clone was seen just once. This chain joins TRBV2 and TRBJ2-7; the match to TRBD2 covers 15 bases. The germline CDR1 and CDR2 sequences are SNHLY and FYNNEI. The J segment lost 2 bases and the V segment lost 2 bases, leaving 7 bases of the junction unmatched. The CDR3 runs 18 residues. CDR3 nucleotide sequence: TGTGCCAGCAGTGAAAGGACTAGCGGGAGGGCCATACCCTACGAGCAGTACTTC. Amino acids: CASSERTSGRAIPYEQYF.

Comments on this clone: Other DNA variants within this sample encode the same CDR3. The gene calls are TRBV5-1 and TRBJ2-7; D gene ambiguous. CDR3 length: 13 amino acids. The V end lost 0 bases, the J end lost 3 bases, and 7 bases lay between the germline ends. From germline, CDR1 is SGHRS and CDR2 YFSETQ. CDR3 sequence reads: CASSLGAGYEQYF. CDR3 DNA sequence: TGCGCCAGCAGCTTGGGGGCTGGCTACGAGCAGTACTTC.

The gene calls are TRBV13 and TRBJ2-1, with 13 bases matching TRBD2. The CDR3 contains 14 residues. Germline trimming cut 5 bases from V and 9 bases from J; bases unmatched to any gene: 4. Germline V gene sequence: CDR1 PRHDT, CDR2 FYEKMQ (reference sequence). CDR3 DNA sequence: TGTGCCAGCAGCCCCCGGACTAGCGGGAGTGAGCAGTTCTTC. Translated, it gives CASSPRTSGSEQFF.

The genes are TRBV28 and TRBJ2-7, with D unresolved. Per the germline V gene, CDR1 is MDHEN and CDR2 is SYDVKM. The CDR3 is 14 residues long. V lost 7 bases and J 4 bases, leaving 17 bases between the germline ends. Here the CDR3 DNA reads TGTGCCAGCACCTGGAAGGGCGCCGGGTACGAGCAGTACTTC. It is translated as CASTWKGAGYEQYF.

This chain links TRBV27 with TRBJ1-1; TRBD1 is a possible D gene (5 bases). This CDR3 has 16 amino acids. V was trimmed by 2 bases and J by 0 bases, leaving 13 bases between them. CDR1 is MNHEY, CDR2 SMNVEV, per germline (reference sequence). Here the CDR3 reads CASSLMAGFMNTEAFF. For the CDR3, the DNA is TGTGCCAGCAGTTTAATGGCAGGGTTTATGAACACTGAAGCTTTCTTT.